The source of this T cell receptor beta chain is a study of blood T cell repertoires in COVID-19. The data were produced by immunoSEQ multiplex PCR, yet TCRdb's version contains in-frame clones alone and is incomplete. Of approximately 280,000 clones listed, over 75% are singletons. The trim removed 5 bases at V and 0 bases at J, leaving 10 bases unmatched. The length of the CDR3 is 17 residues. Germline assignment: CDR1 MGHRA and CDR2 YSYEKL. The receptor comes from a man aged 50 or older with active or convalescent COVID-19. Sequencing was performed on peripheral blood. The genes are TRBV4-1 and TRBJ2-1; 7 bases are a match to TRBD2. In DNA, the CDR3 is TGCGCCAGCAGCGCCGGGACTAATTATATCTCCTACAATGAGCAGTTCTTC. It is translated as CASSAGTNYISYNEQFF.